Presented here are 24 T cell receptor beta chains from one specimen sequenced in a study of cytomegalovirus exposure and HLA in healthy donors. PCR was performed using 60 Vbeta and 13 Jbeta primers. The protocol was immunoSEQ multiplex PCR, while the TCRdb copy is restricted to in-frame clones and leaves out a portion. The sample carries 100,000 or so clones, around four fifths recorded once. The sequencing sample was made of PBMCs. The receptors stem from a man aged 25-40 years in good health and CMV-seropositive.

This clone was observed a few times. The rearrangement uses TRBV6-6 and TRBJ2-7, with D tentatively TRBD1 (5 bases). Between the trimmed V and J ends, which lost 2 bases and 0 bases, there was a span of 5 bases. The germline V gene has CDR1 MNHNY and CDR2 SVGAGI (reference sequence). The CDR3 is made up of 13 amino acids. In DNA form, the CDR3 reads TGTGCCAGCAGTTACGACAGCTCCTACGAGCAGTACTTC. Amino acids: CASSYDSSYEQYF.

This clone was observed a few times. The chain carries TRBV5-1 and TRBJ2-7, with a tentative D call TRBD2 (5 bases). V lost 7 bases and J 2 bases, leaving 16 bases between the germline ends. The germline gives CDR1 SGHRS, CDR2 YFSETQ. This CDR3 contains 14 residues. CDR3 residues: CASRLSLATYEQYF. The DNA for the CDR3 is TGCGCCAGCCGGCTCTCCCTAGCAACCTACGAGCAGTACTTC.

CDR3 loop: CSVEAPSYEQYF. In DNA, the CDR3 is TGCAGCGTTGAGGCCCCCAGCTACGAGCAGTACTTC. The chain is built from TRBV29-1 and TRBJ2-7; D not resolved. Trimming left V 3 bases short and J 3 bases short, with 9 bases between. Germline lookup yields CDR1 SQVTM and CDR2 ANQGSEA. This CDR3 has 12 residues.

The genes are TRBV9 and TRBJ2-7; D is ambiguous. V was cut by 1 base and J by 6 bases, with 11 bases left in between. Germline V gives CDR1 SGDLS, CDR2 YYNGEE. The CDR3 loop spans 13 amino acids. In DNA, the CDR3 is TGTGCCAGCAGCGTACAAATTGTCGGCGAGCAGTACTTC. Amino acid sequence: CASSVQIVGEQYF.

The chain is built from TRBV5-4 and TRBJ2-5; TRBD2 matches at 8 bases. Trimming cost V 2 bases and J 4 bases; bases outside gene matches: 7. This CDR3 is 15 amino acids long. Looked up from germline, CDR1 is SGHNT and CDR2 is YYREEE (reference sequence). The CDR3 sequence: CASSFSGSGAETQYF. For the CDR3, the DNA is TGTGCCAGCAGCTTCAGCGGGAGCGGGGCAGAGACCCAGTACTTC.

The rearrangement links TRBV11-3 to TRBJ2-5, with a weak D call TRBD2 (5 bases). The germline gives CDR1 SGHNT, CDR2 YENEEA. The CDR3 runs to 12 residues. Trimming pared 4 bases from V and 5 bases from J, leaving 8 bases between. DNA of the CDR3: TGTGCCAGCAGCTCCACGGGGGAGACCCAGTACTTC. Residues: CASSSTGETQYF.

This clone was detected a few times. J is TRBJ2-3 and V is TRBV7-2, with D possibly being TRBD2 (5 bases). The V gene's germline CDR1 is SGHTA and CDR2 FQGNSA. The ends were cut back, 7 bases at V and 3 bases at J, with 20 bases in the middle. The length of the CDR3 is 16 residues. CDR3 in amino acids: CASTKGSGIGTDTQYF. CDR3 nucleotides: TGTGCCAGCACCAAAGGGAGTGGTATAGGAACAGATACGCAGTATTTT. The full variable domain, completed using reference TRBV7-2 and TRBJ2-3, is GAGVSQSPSNKVTEKGKDVELRCDPISGHTALYWYRQSLGQGLEFLIYFQGNSAPDKSGLPSDRFSAERTGGSVSTLTIQRTQQEDSAVYLCASTKGSGIGTDTQYFGPGTRLTVL.

The chain combines TRBV19 with TRBJ1-1, with 7 bases that match TRBD1. This CDR3 has 15 amino acids. V lost 6 bases to trimming and J lost 0 bases; unmatched junction nucleotides: 7. Per the germline V gene, CDR1 is LNHDA and CDR2 is SQIVND (reference sequence). As DNA, the CDR3 is TGTGCCAGTAGCCCGACAGGGTCCATGAACACTGAAGCTTTCTTT. Its protein product is CASSPTGSMNTEAFF.

The chain couples TRBV9 to TRBJ2-1, with 9 bases identical to TRBD2. Losses at the gene ends were 7 bases for V and 0 bases for J; bases not matched to a gene: 2. The CDR3 has 14 amino acids. Germline CDR1 SGDLS, CDR2 YYNGEE. DNA for the CDR3: TGTGCCAGCGGTAGCGGGAGCTCCTACAATGAGCAGTTCTTC. Amino acid sequence: CASGSGSSYNEQFF.

J is TRBJ1-1 and V is TRBV6-1; D perhaps matches TRBD1 (5 bases). The germline gives CDR1 MNHNS, CDR2 SASEGT. The CDR3 has 13 residues. V lost 6 bases to trimming and J lost 1 base, with 9 bases between them. CDR3 DNA sequence: TGTGCCAGCAGGCGTCAGGGGAACACTGAAGCTTTCTTT. This sequence encodes CASRRQGNTEAFF.

The chain joins TRBV11-3 to TRBJ2-5, with D perhaps matching TRBD2 (6 bases). The V gene's germline CDR1 is SGHNT and CDR2 YENEEA. Between the trimmed V and J ends, which lost 3 bases and 4 bases, there was a span of 12 bases. This CDR3 spans 14 amino acids. CDR3 nucleotides: TGTGCCAGCAGCTTGGGGGGTTCGGGAGAGACCCAGTACTTC. It specifies CASSLGGSGETQYF. Full variable domain (remainder filled in from reference TRBV11-3 and TRBJ2-5): EAGVVQSPRYKIIEKKQPVAFWCNPISGHNTLYWYLQNLGQGPELLIRYENEEAVDDSQLPKDRFSAERLKGVDSTLKIQPAELGDSAVYLCASSLGGSGETQYFGPGTRLLVL.

This chain uses TRBV28 with TRBJ2-1; 12 bases fit TRBD2. CDR3 length: 17 amino acids. Trimming took 8 bases from V and 0 from J; bases not matched to a gene: 8. Germline values: CDR1 MDHEN, CDR2 SYDVKM. The CDR3 spells CASGQTSGRGSYNEQFF. The CDR3 DNA sequence: TGTGCCAGCGGTCAGACTAGCGGGAGAGGCTCCTACAATGAGCAGTTCTTC. The variable domain in full, with the rest retrieved from reference TRBV28 and TRBJ2-1, is DVKVTQSSRYLVKRTGEKVFLECVQDMDHENMFWYRQDPGLGLRLIYFSYDVKMKEKGDIPEGYSVSREKKERFSLILESASTNQTSMYLCASGQTSGRGSYNEQFFGPGTRLTVL.

DNA of the CDR3: TGTGCCAGCAGTTTATGGGTAGGGGAGAACACTGAAGCTTTCTTT. Its translation: CASSLWVGENTEAFF. This sequence joins TRBV28 and TRBJ1-1, with D perhaps TRBD1 (5 bases). V was pared by 0 bases and J by 1 base, with 9 bases between. The CDR3 loop spans 15 amino acids. Looked up from germline, CDR1 is MDHEN and CDR2 is SYDVKM.

The chain has TRBV5-6 and TRBJ1-6, with D possibly matching TRBD1 (6 bases). The ends were cut back, 4 bases at V and 6 bases at J, with 8 bases in the middle. CDR3 length: 13 residues. Per the germline V gene, CDR1 is SGHDT and CDR2 is YYEEEE. CDR3: CASSRDTNSPLHF. For the CDR3, the DNA is TGTGCCAGCAGCCGGGACACTAATTCACCCCTCCACTTT.

This clone was recorded a few times. The J gene is TRBJ2-1, the V gene TRBV2, with TRBD2 as a possible D gene (6 bases). Germline CDR1 reads SNHLY; CDR2 reads FYNNEI. V was pared by 3 bases and J by 0 bases, with 15 bases between. The CDR3 loop spans 17 amino acids. CDR3 protein: CASSDWAGKSSYNEQFF. The CDR3 coding sequence is TGTGCCAGCAGTGATTGGGCGGGGAAAAGCTCCTACAATGAGCAGTTCTTC.

The V call is TRBV27, the J call TRBJ2-7; 9 bases are a match to TRBD1. CDR1 and CDR2 (germline): MNHEY, SMNVEV (reference sequence). The CDR3 spans 13 residues. After removal of 6 bases from V and 5 bases from J, the junction contained 5 bases not matched to a gene. The CDR3 DNA reads as TGTGCCAGCAGGCGGACAGGGGACAACGAGCAGTACTTC. Protein product: CASRRTGDNEQYF.

The V call is TRBV19, the J call TRBJ2-7, with 7 nucleotides matching TRBD1. Germline V gene data show CDR1 as LNHDA and CDR2 as SQIVND (reference sequence). The V and J ends lost 3 bases and 4 bases, in that order; junction bases with no gene match: 12. CDR3 length: 16 amino acids. CDR3 residues: CASSIGYGQDSYEQYF. The CDR3 bases are TGTGCCAGTAGTATTGGTTACGGACAGGATTCTTACGAGCAGTACTTC. Combining the CDR3 with reference TRBV19 and TRBJ2-7 gives the whole variable domain DGGITQSPKYLFRKEGQNVTLSCEQNLNHDAMYWYRQDPGQGLRLIYYSQIVNDFQKGDIAEGYSVSREKKESFPLTVTSAQKNPTAFYLCASSIGYGQDSYEQYFGPGTRLTVT.

The V gene is TRBV19, the J gene TRBJ2-5; TRBD1 aligns across 9 bases. The end of the DNA fits TRBJ2-7 better, so the J call may be wrong. Germline loops: CDR1 LNHDA, CDR2 SQIVND (reference sequence). The CDR3 has 13 residues. The CDR3 DNA sequence: TGTGCCAGTAGCCGGGACAGGGACTACGAGCAGTACTTC. Translated: CASSRDRDYEQYF.

A note on this clone: The identical CDR3 is also encoded by other nucleotide sequences in the sample. The V call is TRBV11-2, the J call TRBJ2-1, with D uncertain. The CDR3 contains 16 residues. The V gene's germline CDR1 is SGHAT and CDR2 FQNNGV. Trimming stripped 1 base from V and 5 bases from J, with 15 bases between. CDR3 sequence (DNA): TGTGCCAGCAGCTTAGCCCAGCAGAACCTAGACAATGAGCAGTTCTTC. Translated, it gives CASSLAQQNLDNEQFF.

This chain uses TRBV7-9 with TRBJ1-1, with D tentatively TRBD1 (6 bases). Trimming stripped 7 bases from V and 2 bases from J, with 14 bases between. Germline V lookup: CDR1 SEHNR, CDR2 FQNEAQ (reference sequence). The CDR3 extends over 14 amino acids. CDR3 protein: CASKATGTNTEAFF. The CDR3 nucleotides are TGTGCCAGCAAAGCGACAGGTACAAACACTGAAGCTTTCTTT.

This chain uses TRBV30 with TRBJ1-2; 10 positions match TRBD1. V lost 6 bases, J lost 2 bases, and 15 bases stayed unmatched. The CDR3 extends over 17 amino acids. CDR1 and CDR2 (germline): GTSNPN, SVGIG (reference sequence). CDR3 protein: CACPGQGIHLSNYGYTF. The DNA for the CDR3 is TGTGCCTGTCCGGGACAGGGGATACATCTTTCCAACTATGGCTACACCTTC.

The V gene is TRBV2, the J gene TRBJ2-7, with a weak D call TRBD1 (5 bases). The CDR3 covers 15 residues. Germline CDR1 and CDR2: SNHLY and FYNNEI. Trimming left V 3 bases short and J 3 bases short, with 15 bases between. CDR3: CASSDGHLGNYEQYF. CDR3 nucleotides: TGTGCCAGCAGTGATGGACATCTTGGGAACTACGAGCAGTACTTC.

The V gene is TRBV28, the J gene TRBJ2-7, with D maybe TRBD1 (6 bases). In germline, CDR1 is MDHEN, CDR2 SYDVKM. This CDR3 is 17 amino acids long. Trimming took 4 bases from V and 0 from J, leaving 19 bases between them. CDR3: CASSSQPWTAYSYEQYF. The CDR3 region has the DNA TGTGCCAGCAGTTCCCAACCCTGGACAGCCTACTCCTACGAGCAGTACTTC.

The genes are TRBV10-2 and TRBJ1-5; D uncertain. Germline V gene lookup returns CDR1 WSHSY and CDR2 SAAADI. V dropped 2 bases and J dropped 3 bases, with 8 bases sitting between them. The CDR3 length is 14 residues. Written as DNA, the CDR3 is TGCGCCAGCAGTGAGGGCAGTTACAATCAGCCCCAGCATTTT. It translates to CASSEGSYNQPQHF.